This TCR beta chain derives from a study of blood T cell repertoires in COVID-19. Study background: The origin of the acute and convalescent COVID-19 samples was the United States, Italy and Spain. Nucleic acid was either cDNA or gDNA, and it came from T cells, B-cell-depleted T cells, or PBMCs.

Authors' data handling: Reference gene primer amplification in the assay estimated nucleated cell counts. Repertoires were generated with immunoSEQ multiplex PCR, while TCRdb's copy carries only in-frame clones and drops some. For V, J and clone size, that table is used; D and trimming come from the DNA. The repertoire holds 55,000 to 65,000 clones, with roughly 86% as singletons. The CDR3 has 13 amino acids. Germline loops: CDR1 SGHRS, CDR2 YFSETQ. Trimming removed 3 bases from V and 5 bases from J, with 10 bases in between. The rearrangement links TRBV5-1 to TRBJ2-3; D is possibly TRBD2 (5 bases). The receptor's source is a man between 60 and 75 years old with active or convalescent COVID-19. Sample: peripheral blood. This chain's CDR3 is CASSSGGGDTQYF. CDR3 coding DNA: TGCGCCAGCAGCTCAGGAGGTGGAGATACGCAGTATTTT.